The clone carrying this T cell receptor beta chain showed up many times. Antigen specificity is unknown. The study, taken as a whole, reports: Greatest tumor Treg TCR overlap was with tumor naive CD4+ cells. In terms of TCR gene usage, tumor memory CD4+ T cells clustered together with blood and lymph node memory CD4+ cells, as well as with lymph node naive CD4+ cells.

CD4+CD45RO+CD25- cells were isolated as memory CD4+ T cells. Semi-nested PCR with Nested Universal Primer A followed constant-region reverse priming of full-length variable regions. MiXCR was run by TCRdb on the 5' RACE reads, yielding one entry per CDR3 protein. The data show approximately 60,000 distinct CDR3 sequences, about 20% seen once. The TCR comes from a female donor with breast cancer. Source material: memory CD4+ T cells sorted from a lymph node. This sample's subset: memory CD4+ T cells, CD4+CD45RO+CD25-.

Here the CDR3 DNA reads TGTGCCAGCAGCGGGCTCGGGACGCAGTATTTT. Protein sequence: CASSGLGTQYF. The chain carries TRBV7-3 and TRBJ2-3; no clear D. CDR3 size: 11 residues. From germline, CDR1 is SGHTA and CDR2 FQGTGA. Trimming pared 5 bases from V and 9 bases from J, leaving 9 bases between.